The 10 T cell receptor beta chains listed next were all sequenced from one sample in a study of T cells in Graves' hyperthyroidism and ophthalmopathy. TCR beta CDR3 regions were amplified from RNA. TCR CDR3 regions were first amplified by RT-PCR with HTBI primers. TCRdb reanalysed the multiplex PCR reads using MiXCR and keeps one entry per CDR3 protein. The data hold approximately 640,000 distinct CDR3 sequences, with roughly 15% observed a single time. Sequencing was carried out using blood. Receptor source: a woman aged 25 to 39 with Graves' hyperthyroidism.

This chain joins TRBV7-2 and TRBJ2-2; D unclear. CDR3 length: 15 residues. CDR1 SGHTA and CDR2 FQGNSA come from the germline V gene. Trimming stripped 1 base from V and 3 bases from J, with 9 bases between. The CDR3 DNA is TGTGCCAGCAGCTTAGGGCGCCAGCACACCGGGGAGCTGTTTTTT. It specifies CASSLGRQHTGELFF.

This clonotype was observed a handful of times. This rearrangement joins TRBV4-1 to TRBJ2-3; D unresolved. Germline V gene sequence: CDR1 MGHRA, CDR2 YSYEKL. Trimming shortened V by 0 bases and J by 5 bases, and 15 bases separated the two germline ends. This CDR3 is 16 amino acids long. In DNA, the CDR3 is TGCGCCAGCAGCCAAGATAAGGGTCGAGGCGAAGATACGCAGTATTTT. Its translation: CASSQDKGRGEDTQYF.

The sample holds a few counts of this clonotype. CDR3 loop: CASSPSASGSAYNEQFF. The CDR3 coding sequence is TGTGCCAGCAGCCCCTCTGCTAGCGGGAGTGCCTACAATGAGCAGTTCTTC. The chain is built from TRBV7-3 and TRBJ2-1, with 10 bases matching TRBD2. Germline trimming cut 5 bases from V and 2 bases from J; bases unmatched to any gene: 9. CDR3 length: 17 residues. CDR1 and CDR2 from the germline V gene are SGHTA and FQGTGA.

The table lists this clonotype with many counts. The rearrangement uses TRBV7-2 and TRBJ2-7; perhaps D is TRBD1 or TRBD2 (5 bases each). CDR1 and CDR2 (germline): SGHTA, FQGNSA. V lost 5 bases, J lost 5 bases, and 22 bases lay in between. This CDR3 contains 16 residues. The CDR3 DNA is TGTGCCAGCAGCCCTCACTATGGGGGTATCGGTAACGAGCAGTACTTC. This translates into CASSPHYGGIGNEQYF. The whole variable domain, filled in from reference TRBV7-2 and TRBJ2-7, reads GAGVSQSPSNKVTEKGKDVELRCDPISGHTALYWYRQSLGQGLEFLIYFQGNSAPDKSGLPSDRFSAERTGGSVSTLTIQRTQQEDSAVYLCASSPHYGGIGNEQYFGPGTRLTVT.

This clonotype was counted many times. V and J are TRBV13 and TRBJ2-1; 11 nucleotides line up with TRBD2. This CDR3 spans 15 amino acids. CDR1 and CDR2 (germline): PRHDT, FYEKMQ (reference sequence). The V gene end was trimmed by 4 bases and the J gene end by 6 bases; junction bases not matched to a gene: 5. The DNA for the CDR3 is TGTGCCAGCAGCTCGGGACTAGCGGCGGGCAATGAGCAGTTCTTC. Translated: CASSSGLAAGNEQFF.

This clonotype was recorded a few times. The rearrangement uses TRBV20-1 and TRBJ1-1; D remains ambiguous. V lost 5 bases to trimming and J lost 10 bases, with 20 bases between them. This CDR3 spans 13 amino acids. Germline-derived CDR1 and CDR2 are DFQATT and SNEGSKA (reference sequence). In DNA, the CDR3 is TGCAGTGCTCTGATGGGCCAAGGAATTTCAGCTTTCTTT. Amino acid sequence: CSALMGQGISAFF.

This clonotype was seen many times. The CDR3 region has the DNA TGCGCCAGCAGCTTGTCCGACGGAACCTCGGGGGAGAGTCGATATTTT. Protein sequence: CASSLSDGTSGESRYF. The rearrangement links TRBV5-1 to TRBJ1-3; a possible D gene is TRBD1 (5 bases). This CDR3 has 16 amino acids. V was cut by 1 base and J by 15 bases, with 26 bases left in between. CDR1 is SGHRS, CDR2 YFSETQ, per germline.

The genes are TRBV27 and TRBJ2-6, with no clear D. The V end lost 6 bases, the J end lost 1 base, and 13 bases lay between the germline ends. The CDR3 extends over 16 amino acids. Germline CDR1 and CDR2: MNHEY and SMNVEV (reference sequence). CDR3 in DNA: TGTGCCAGCAGCTCCTACTTCGCTTCTGGGGCCAACGTCCTGACTTTC. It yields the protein CASSSYFASGANVLTF.

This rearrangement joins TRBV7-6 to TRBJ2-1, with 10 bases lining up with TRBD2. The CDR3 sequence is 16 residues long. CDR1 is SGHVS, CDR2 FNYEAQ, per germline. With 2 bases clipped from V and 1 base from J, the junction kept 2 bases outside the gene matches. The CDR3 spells CASSLTLAGSYNEQFF. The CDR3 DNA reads TGTGCCAGCAGCTTAACACTAGCGGGATCCTACAATGAGCAGTTCTTC.

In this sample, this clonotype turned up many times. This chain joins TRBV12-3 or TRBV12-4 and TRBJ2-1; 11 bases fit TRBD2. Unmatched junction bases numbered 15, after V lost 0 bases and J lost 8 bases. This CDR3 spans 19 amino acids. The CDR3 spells CASSLARVADLAGGDEQFF. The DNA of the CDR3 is TGTGCCAGCAGTTTAGCGAGAGTTGCCGACCTAGCGGGAGGTGATGAGCAGTTCTTC.